The 15 T cell receptor beta chains below all came from one sample that was sequenced in a study of T-cell reconstitution after alpha-beta-depleted transplantation in children. Unique molecular identifiers were incorporated into the prepared TCRbeta library. TCRdb reanalysed the PCR reads using MiXCR and keeps one entry per CDR3 protein. Among more than 200,000 distinct CDR3 sequences, 9.7% were seen once, and the ten largest hold approximately 4.7%. The sample in question was PBMCs from the stem cell graft donor, obtained from the stem cell graft. Receptors were obtained from a human donor who donated a stem cell graft to a child with SCID.

In its sample, this clonotype was seen many times. The V gene is TRBV5-6, the J gene TRBJ2-3, with 10 bases aligning to TRBD1. Germline-derived CDR1 and CDR2 are SGHDT and YYEEEE. V was pared by 0 bases and J by 3 bases, with 4 bases of the junction left unmatched. CDR3 length: 16 amino acids. The chain's CDR3 is CASSLGPGQGTDTQYF. As DNA, the CDR3 is TGTGCCAGCAGCTTGGGACCGGGACAGGGGACAGATACGCAGTATTTT.

This clonotype was seen a few times. The genes are TRBV20-1 and TRBJ1-4; possibly TRBD1 for D (5 bases). The CDR3 loop spans 14 amino acids. The ends were cut back, 0 bases at V and 5 bases at J, with 10 bases in the middle. Germline CDR1 reads DFQATT; CDR2 reads SNEGSKA (reference sequence). The CDR3 DNA reads TGCAGTGCTAGAGATTGGGGCTGGAATGAAAAACTGTTTTTT. This gives the protein CSARDWGWNEKLFF.

The genes are TRBV5-1 and TRBJ2-1; D gene ambiguous. The germline V gene encodes CDR1 SGHRS and CDR2 YFSETQ. The CDR3 has 14 residues. Trimming took off 3 bases at V and 8 bases at J, with 15 bases between the two ends. For the CDR3, the DNA is TGCGCCAGCAGCTCACTACCCGGTTCAGATGAGCAGTTCTTC. Its translation is CASSSLPGSDEQFF. The full variable domain, completed using reference TRBV5-1 and TRBJ2-1, is KAGVTQTPRYLIKTRGQQVTLSCSPISGHRSVSWYQQTPGQGLQFLFEYFSETQRNKGNFPGRFSGRQFSNSRSEMNVSTLELGDSALYLCASSSLPGSDEQFFGPGTRLTVL.

There are many counts of this clonotype. The DNA of the CDR3 is TGTGCCAGCAGTTTCTTCGGGGGGGCGGAACGCGGGGAGCTGTTTTTT. This codes for CASSFFGGAERGELFF. The gene calls are TRBV12-3 or TRBV12-4 and TRBJ2-2; 8 bases fit TRBD2. V lost 3 bases, J lost 7 bases, and 10 bases stayed unmatched. This CDR3 region has 16 residues.

This clonotype was seen many times. CDR3 bases: TGCAGTGCCACTCTAGGCAGGGGAGGGTCACCCCTCCACTTT. Translated: CSATLGRGGSPLHF. This sequence joins TRBV20-1 and TRBJ1-6, with D possibly TRBD1 on 6 matching bases. In germline, CDR1 is DFQATT, CDR2 SNEGSKA (reference sequence). V lost 6 bases and J lost 10, with 19 bases in between. The length of the CDR3 is 14 residues.

This clonotype was picked up many times. CDR3 protein: CATSDTSGGAYEQYF. Here the CDR3 DNA reads TGTGCCACCAGTGATACTAGCGGGGGGGCCTACGAGCAGTACTTC. This rearrangement joins TRBV24-1 to TRBJ2-7; 13 bases line up with TRBD2. The CDR3 length is 15 residues. Germline V gives CDR1 KGHDR, CDR2 SFDVKD. J lost 2 bases, V lost 3 bases, and 0 bases had no gene match.

This clonotype was seen ten or more times. The rearrangement joins TRBV20-1 to TRBJ2-3, with D uncertain. The ends were cut back, 7 bases at V and 2 bases at J, with 13 bases in the middle. The CDR3 has 13 amino acids. The germline V gene has CDR1 DFQATT and CDR2 SNEGSKA (reference sequence). The CDR3 sequence: CSGEPGTTDTQYF. The CDR3 bases are TGCAGTGGAGAGCCGGGTACCACAGATACGCAGTATTTT.

This clonotype came up many times. J is TRBJ2-3 and V is TRBV24-1; the match to TRBD2 covers 9 bases. The CDR3 contains 15 residues. CDR1 is KGHDR and CDR2 is SFDVKD in the germline V gene. V trimming: 4 bases; J trimming: 5 bases; junction bases outside the gene matches: 6. DNA for the CDR3: TGTGCCACCAGTGACACCCGTAGCGGGGGAGATACGCAGTATTTT. Its protein product is CATSDTRSGGDTQYF.

This clonotype was seen many times. This sequence joins TRBV5-1 and TRBJ2-5; 7 nucleotides align to TRBD1. The ends lost 2 bases at V and 5 bases at J; junction bases unmatched: 9. Germline CDR1 and CDR2: SGHRS and YFSETQ. The length of the CDR3 is 15 residues. The CDR3 sequence is CASSFMKQGSETQYF. CDR3 nucleotides: TGCGCCAGCAGCTTCATGAAACAGGGGTCCGAGACCCAGTACTTC.

This chain connects TRBV12-3 or TRBV12-4 to TRBJ1-5; D is unclear. The CDR3 loop spans 17 amino acids. V lost 1 base and J 3 bases, leaving 16 bases between the germline ends. The CDR3 protein is CASSLGWAVRDNQPQHF. The CDR3 DNA is TGTGCCAGCAGTTTAGGATGGGCGGTTCGGGACAATCAGCCCCAGCATTTT.

This clonotype was seen at least ten times. This chain uses TRBV29-1 with TRBJ1-1; the D is unclear. V shed 5 bases and J shed 8 bases, with 9 bases lying between them. CDR1 is SQVTM, CDR2 ANQGSEA, per germline. The CDR3 is 10 amino acids. The DNA of the CDR3 is TGCAGCGTTCAAACAGTAGAAGCTTTCTTT. It encodes CSVQTVEAFF.

This clonotype was counted a few times. The chain links TRBV7-9 to TRBJ1-1; 8 bases line up with TRBD1. The germline V gene encodes CDR1 SEHNR and CDR2 FQNEAQ (reference sequence). With V trimmed by 5 bases and J by 4 bases, 12 bases remained unmatched. The CDR3 spans 16 residues. For the CDR3, the DNA is TGTGCCAGCAGCCACGGACAGGGAGGTTTGTTCACTGAAGCTTTCTTT. As protein: CASSHGQGGLFTEAFF.

This clonotype was seen many times. This chain connects TRBV20-1 to TRBJ2-2; 10 positions match TRBD2. The J segment lost 3 bases and the V segment lost 2 bases, leaving 3 bases of the junction unmatched. CDR3 size: 15 residues. The germline CDR1 and CDR2 sequences are DFQATT and SNEGSKA (reference sequence). CDR3 region: CSARKLAGYTGELFF. The CDR3 nucleotides read TGCAGTGCTAGAAAACTAGCGGGGTACACCGGGGAGCTGTTTTTT.

This clonotype was seen many times. The V gene is TRBV6-5, the J gene TRBJ1-3, with D perhaps matching TRBD1 (6 bases). Trimming took off 2 bases at V and 2 bases at J, with 10 bases between the two ends. The CDR3 runs 15 residues. Germline values: CDR1 MNHEY, CDR2 SVGAGI. CDR3 in amino acids: CASSYTTGTGNTIYF. The CDR3 nucleotides are TGTGCCAGCAGTTACACAACAGGGACTGGAAACACCATATATTTT.

This clonotype was picked up many times. This rearrangement joins TRBV7-9 to TRBJ2-1, with 14 nucleotides matching TRBD2. V lost 5 bases to trimming and J lost 7 bases; unmatched junction nucleotides: 7. This CDR3 spans 16 amino acids. Germline CDR1 SEHNR, CDR2 FQNEAQ (reference sequence). DNA for the CDR3: TGTGCCAGCAGCCTCCGACTAGCGGGGGGGCGGAATGAGCAGTTCTTC. As protein: CASSLRLAGGRNEQFF.